Below, one T cell receptor (beta chain) is given with its context. The target antigen is unknown. TCRdb itself ran the RACE reads through MiXCR, one entry per CDR3 protein. The data contain roughly 56,000 distinct CDR3 sequences, approximately 9.5% of them singletons. These data come from a study of human T cells and chemical hapten exposure. For the study at large: Patch tests delivered 0.01% DPC to the upper back and were evaluated at 6 days.

Findings and limits, study-wide: DPC sensitization produced no change in TCRs with frequency above 1 in 1000. Expanded TCRs created a significantly greater count of big CDR3 similarity clusters than controls did.

Time point indicated: pre-sensitization, week 0. Treatment reported: therapeutic diphenylcyclopropenone sensitization with weekly scalp DPC. The total RNA was obtained from whole blood that was not fractionated. The CDR3 contains 13 residues. The V and J ends lost 6 bases and 4 bases, in that order; junction bases with no gene match: 5. The germline CDR1 and CDR2 sequences are MDHEN and SYDVKM. Source: whole blood, taken in connection with sensitization to the hapten diphenylcyclopropenone (DPC). The V gene is TRBV28, the J gene TRBJ2-5; 7 positions match TRBD1. This receptor was obtained from a woman aged 25 to 39 with alopecia areata. Some clones in this sample may be carry-over from other donors' samples. CDR3 sequence (DNA): TGTGCCAGCAGGGGCAGGGGGTCAGAGACCCAGTACTTC. Protein sequence: CASRGRGSETQYF.